Each of the 19 T cell receptor beta chains below was sequenced from the same sample in a study (dated by TCRdb to about 2016). Receptor amplification or capture employed RT-PCR. The sample was run on an Illumina MiSeq. TCRdb reworked the public reads: Q25 trimming with fastp, MiXCR clone assembly, productive beta chains retained. Rows with one shared CDR3 protein collapse into an entry with the most common genes and DNA. The sample table lists about 700,000 distinct CDR3 sequences, approximately 14% of them with a count of one. The ten biggest clones cover roughly 4% of the sample. Source material: memory CD4+ T cells from blood. The receptor source for this set is a female donor in good health, serving as a healthy control.

This clonotype was observed a few times. The V call is TRBV27, the J call TRBJ1-2; D gene uncertain. Germline loops: CDR1 MNHEY, CDR2 SMNVEV (reference sequence). V gave up 4 bases and J gave up 2 bases, with 8 bases separating them. This CDR3 has 13 amino acids. The CDR3: CASSSVGNYGYTF. CDR3 in DNA: TGTGCCAGCAGTTCGGTCGGGAACTATGGCTACACCTTC.

The rearrangement joins TRBV7-2 to TRBJ1-1, with D unresolved. CDR3 length equals 14 residues. Per germline, CDR1 SGHTA and CDR2 FQGNSA. Trimming removed 9 bases from V and 5 bases from J, with 19 bases in between. For the CDR3, the DNA is TGTGCCAGTAAGCCGCCGGGCGTGCGGACTGAAGCTTTCTTT. It specifies CASKPPGVRTEAFF.

The sample holds many counts of this clonotype. The chain recombines TRBV29-1 with TRBJ2-7, with TRBD2 matching over 13 bases. V lost 7 bases, J lost 2 bases, and 8 bases stayed unmatched. Germline CDR1 reads SQVTM; CDR2 reads ANQGSEA. This CDR3 contains 15 residues. CDR3 nucleotides: TGCAGCGCACTAGGACTAGCGGGAGACCCCTACGAGCAGTACTTC. Translated: CSALGLAGDPYEQYF.

This clonotype was seen a handful of times. V usage is TRBV6-1 and J usage is TRBJ1-2; unclear D gene. Germline CDR1 reads MNHNS; CDR2 reads SASEGT. V was cut by 8 bases and J by 0 bases, with 16 bases left in between. This CDR3 comprises 15 residues. The CDR3 protein is CASVGGDLANYGYTF. CDR3 in DNA: TGTGCCAGCGTAGGCGGTGATTTAGCTAACTATGGCTACACCTTC.

This clonotype was observed a handful of times. The chain carries TRBV9 and TRBJ1-1, with 8 bases matching TRBD1. V dropped 4 bases and J dropped 2; count of bases not matched to a gene: 4. This CDR3 is built from 14 residues. CDR1 is SGDLS and CDR2 is YYNGEE in the germline V gene. CDR3 region: CASSKGQANTEAFF. In DNA, the CDR3 is TGTGCCAGCAGCAAGGGACAGGCCAACACTGAAGCTTTCTTT.

A note on this clonotype: It is likely a read error, because the conserved phenylalanine at the end of the CDR3 is missing. The gene calls are TRBV6-9 and TRBJ1-4; 8 bases align to TRBD1. The CDR3 extends over 13 amino acids. Germline V gives CDR1 MNHGY, CDR2 SVAAGI. With V trimmed by 7 bases and J by 6 bases, 4 bases remained unmatched. This chain's CDR3 is CASNNRGDEKLFL. Written as DNA, the CDR3 is TGTGCCAGCAATAACAGGGGGGATGAAAAACTGTTTTTG.

This clonotype appeared a few times. V gene TRBV20-1 combines with J gene TRBJ1-2, with D possibly matching TRBD1 (6 bases). V was cut by 0 bases and J by 6 bases, with 14 bases left in between. Germline values: CDR1 DFQATT, CDR2 SNEGSKA (reference sequence). The CDR3 spans 14 residues. In nucleotides, the CDR3 is TGCAGTGCTAGAGATTCCAGGGGTTTCGATGGCTACACCTTC. This translates into CSARDSRGFDGYTF.

The chain has TRBV7-9 and TRBJ1-6; a possible D gene is TRBD1 (5 bases). The germline gives CDR1 SEHNR, CDR2 FQNEAQ (reference sequence). V gave up 7 bases and J gave up 10 bases, with 17 bases separating them. This CDR3 is 14 amino acids long. For the CDR3, the DNA is TGTGCCAGCACCCTAGACCCAGGGTTATCACCCCTCCACTTT. Translating gives CASTLDPGLSPLHF.

J is TRBJ1-1 and V is TRBV12-5; a possible D gene is TRBD1 (5 bases). Trimming stripped 5 bases from V and 1 base from J, with 17 bases between. Germline V gene lookup returns CDR1 LGHNT and CDR2 FRNRAP. This CDR3 comprises 16 residues. Here the CDR3 reads CASGRGERTGNTEAFF. The CDR3 DNA reads as TGTGCTAGTGGTAGAGGGGAACGTACAGGGAACACTGAAGCTTTCTTT. The whole variable domain, remainder taken from reference TRBV12-5 and TRBJ1-1, is DARVTQTPRHKVTEMGQEVTMRCQPILGHNTVFWYRQTMMQGLELLAYFRNRAPLDDSGMPKDRFSAEMPDATLATLKIQPSEPRDSAVYFCASGRGERTGNTEAFFGQGTRLTVV.

The chain couples TRBV12-1 to TRBJ2-5; the table's TRBD1 call for D was not verified on the DNA. TRBV12-1 is recorded as a pseudogene. CDR3 length: 16 residues. In DNA form, the CDR3 reads TGTGCCAGCAGCTATCCTGGGACATCGTACCAAGAGACCCAGTACTTC. It encodes CASSYPGTSYQETQYF.

This clonotype was seen repeatedly, ten times or more. The chain joins TRBV29-1 to TRBJ2-2; 8 bases match TRBD1. Germline CDR1 SQVTM, CDR2 ANQGSEA. V lost 6 bases and J lost 5; bases outside the gene matches: 5. The CDR3 length is 13 residues. The CDR3, as DNA: TGCAGCGTAGGACAGGGATTAACCGGGGAGCTGTTTTTT. This codes for CSVGQGLTGELFF.

The J gene is TRBJ2-7, the V gene TRBV28, with 11 bases aligning to TRBD1. Trimming took 4 bases from V and 3 from J; bases not matched to a gene: 5. Germline V gene lookup returns CDR1 MDHEN and CDR2 SYDVKM. This CDR3 comprises 15 residues. CDR3 protein: CASSSGQGASYEQYF. The CDR3 DNA sequence: TGTGCCAGCAGTTCCGGACAGGGGGCTAGCTACGAGCAGTACTTC.

To note about this clonotype: One end of the junction fails to match germline, which may point to a read error. The chain employs TRBV11-2 and TRBJ1-2, with TRBD1 as a possible D gene (5 bases). CDR1 is SGHAT and CDR2 is FQNNGV in the germline V gene. The length of the CDR3 is 12 residues. CDR3 region: CASSLVWYRRSF. CDR3 nucleotides: TGTGCCAGCAGCTTAGTCTGGTACAGGCGGTCCTTC.

This clonotype has at least ten counts. The rearrangement links TRBV29-1 to TRBJ2-3, with TRBD1 as a possible D gene (6 bases). Germline V gives CDR1 SQVTM, CDR2 ANQGSEA. This CDR3 region has 14 residues. V shed 4 bases and J shed 2 bases, with 13 bases lying between them. The CDR3 DNA sequence: TGCAGCGTTGGGGGGCCGGGGAACACAGATACGCAGTATTTT. It yields the protein CSVGGPGNTDTQYF.

At least ten counts were recorded for this clonotype. This rearrangement joins TRBV5-4 to TRBJ1-1; no clear D. Trimming shortened V by 0 bases and J by 3 bases, and 6 bases separated the two germline ends. CDR1 is SGHNT, CDR2 YYREEE, per germline (reference sequence). This CDR3 has 13 amino acids. The DNA of the CDR3 is TGTGCCAGCAGCTTGGAATTGGACACTGAAGCTTTCTTT. Residues: CASSLELDTEAFF.

The DNA of the CDR3 is TGTGCCACCTGCGGCAGCACAGATACGCAGTATTTT. It translates to CATCGSTDTQYF. This chain uses TRBV28 with TRBJ2-3; D is uncertain. The V and J ends lost 10 bases and 0 bases respectively, with 8 bases between them. CDR3 length: 12 amino acids. The V gene's germline CDR1 is MDHEN and CDR2 SYDVKM.

The V call is TRBV9, the J call TRBJ1-6, with no clear D. This CDR3 is 13 amino acids long. Trimming removed 3 bases at V and 9 bases at J, with 10 bases between. Looked up from germline, CDR1 is SGDLS and CDR2 is YYNGEE. As DNA, the CDR3 is TGTGCCAGCAGCGAGATGTCAGGTTCACCCCTCCACTTT. Its protein product is CASSEMSGSPLHF.

This sequence joins TRBV5-1 and TRBJ1-4, with no clear D. Germline CDR1 SGHRS, CDR2 YFSETQ. V was cut by 6 bases and J by 8 bases, with 14 bases left in between. The CDR3 runs 13 residues. In DNA, the CDR3 is TGCGCCAGCACCCCCCCGGGAGGAGAAAAACTGTTTTTT. Its translation is CASTPPGGEKLFF.

This clonotype showed up many times. V usage is TRBV29-1 and J usage is TRBJ1-1; D not resolved. V gave up 5 bases and J gave up 3 bases, with 13 bases separating them. CDR3 length: 13 residues. Germline lookup yields CDR1 SQVTM and CDR2 ANQGSEA. The CDR3: CSVCVGSYTEAFF. CDR3 DNA sequence: TGCAGCGTTTGTGTAGGGTCTTACACTGAAGCTTTCTTT.